This T cell receptor (beta chain) was recovered during a study of high-grade serous ovarian cancer treatment subgroups. Study observations and caveats: TCR clonal relatedness correlated positively with neoantigen level.

The V gene end was trimmed by 1 base and the J gene end by 6 bases; junction bases not matched to a gene: 4. The CDR3 consists of 15 residues. CDR1 LNHDA and CDR2 SQIVND come from the germline V gene (reference sequence). This clone is categorized as large. Antigen specificity is unknown. The method was immunoSEQ multiplex PCR; TCRdb's version includes in-frame clones alone and lacks a portion of them. The profile covers more than 950 clones, with approximately 75% appearing a single time and about 20% taken by the ten largest. Tumor samples were obtained before definitive surgery or chemotherapy. The chain carries TRBV19 and TRBJ2-1, with TRBD2 matching over 9 bases. The sequenced material came from tumor tissue. This TCR came from a human donor with high-grade serous ovarian cancer. The CDR3 here is CASSIVGGGANEQFF. CDR3 nucleotides: TGTGCCAGTAGTATAGTCGGCGGGGGGGCCAATGAGCAGTTCTTC.